This T cell receptor beta chain was identified during a study of CD8 T cells in Susac syndrome. Study results and limitations: In total CD8+ repertoires, sixteen Susac-specific public clones were detected, and CD8+ TEMRA repertoires contained several.

CDR1 and CDR2 from the germline V gene are SGDLS and YYNGEE. The CDR3 spans 13 residues. Trimming took off 3 bases at V and 1 base at J, with 5 bases between the two ends. About 0.5 to 1 ug RNA was reverse transcribed with random hexamers. The method of amplification for TCR beta CDR3 was immunoSEQ multiplex PCR, covering 54 Vbeta and 13 Jbeta. One entry per CDR3 protein, called by TCRdb with MiXCR from the immunoSEQ multiplex PCR reads. The sample has more than 70,000 distinct CDR3 sequences, approximately 93% seen once. Comments on this clonotype: The target antigen is unknown.

The sequence came from a human donor with Susac syndrome. J is TRBJ2-1 and V is TRBV9; D not resolved. The sequencing sample was made of CD8+ T cells from PBMCs. This CDR3 is CASSGRSYNEQFF. Here the CDR3 DNA reads TGTGCCAGCAGCGGTCGTTCCTACAATGAGCAGTTCTTC.